This T cell receptor beta chain is from a study of cytomegalovirus exposure and HLA in healthy donors. With 3 bases removed from V and 3 bases from J, the gap between germline ends came to 12 bases. Germline V gives CDR1 GTSNPN, CDR2 SVGIG (reference sequence). The CDR3 spans 13 residues. The PCR contained 60 Vbeta and 13 Jbeta primers. Clones were read by immunoSEQ multiplex PCR, and TCRdb kept only the in-frame ones, dropping some. The sample lists 140,000 to 150,000 clones; 9.4% were seen once. In its sample, this clone was seen a few times. V and J are TRBV30 and TRBJ2-7; possibly TRBD2 for D (6 bases). This clonotype was sampled from a male donor in good health and CMV-seronegative. What was sequenced was PBMCs. CDR3 in DNA: TGTGCCTGGAGGCCCTCGCGGGGCTACGAGCAGTACTTC. Encoded protein: CAWRPSRGYEQYF.